The T cell receptor beta chain under discussion was sequenced for a study of shared clonotypes between healthy human individuals. General observations from the study: The authors sampled blood alone, and tissue repertoires likely differ.

V lost 5 bases, J lost 7 bases, and 17 bases lay in between. The CDR3 extends over 14 amino acids. Germline V gene lookup returns CDR1 MNHNY and CDR2 SVGAGI (reference sequence). Naive CD45RA+ and memory CD45RA-negative subsets were split from CD4+ cells. On this clone itself: What it binds is unknown.

The repertoire was sequenced with immunoSEQ multiplex PCR; TCRdb's copy has only in-frame clones and lacks some. This table has more than 2 million clones, more than 90% appearing once. V gene TRBV6-6 combines with J gene TRBJ1-1, with unresolved D. This receptor was taken from a man between 18 and 35 years old in good health. The sequenced material came from naive CD4+ T cells sorted from blood. Regarding subset: CD45RA+ positively selected. The CDR3 DNA sequence: TGTGCCAGCAGTCTGACAAGATCGGGAGGTGAAGCTTTCTTT. Amino acid sequence: CASSLTRSGGEAFF.